This T cell receptor (beta chain) was found in a study of CXCR3-negative and CXCR3-positive naive CD8 T cells. Overall study: Libraries each contributed about 1.5 +/- 0.3 million TRB reads, for roughly 140 million in total.

The V gene's germline CDR1 is MNHEY and CDR2 SVGEGT. The CDR3 loop spans 13 amino acids. The TRB cDNA libraries were prepared by 5' RACE with UMI labels. TCRdb re-analyzed the 5' RACE reads; it lists each CDR3 protein once, without DNA. Recorded for this sample: tens of thousands of distinct CDR3 sequences. Points on this clonotype: As yet, its antigen is unknown.

General observations from the study: Memory, not naive, CXCR3-negative and CXCR3-positive cells differed in TRBV-TRBJ usage. TRB CDR3s were more hydrophobic in CXCR3-positive than in CXCR3-negative naive cells. Relative to memory CD8+ cells, whose diversity was much lower, both naive subsets had comparably high diversity.

The clonotype originates from a human donor in good health. Some clones in this sample may be carry-over from other donors' samples. Sequencing input: naive CXCR3+ CD8+ T cells from blood. Regarding subset: CD45RO-CCR7+CD27+CD95- naive CD8+ T cells expressing CXCR3 (TNR3+). The chain uses TRBV6-2 or TRBV6-3 and TRBJ2-7; the D call of TRBD2 rests on TCRdb alone, since no DNA is present to check it. This chain's CDR3 is CASSLHASYEQYF.